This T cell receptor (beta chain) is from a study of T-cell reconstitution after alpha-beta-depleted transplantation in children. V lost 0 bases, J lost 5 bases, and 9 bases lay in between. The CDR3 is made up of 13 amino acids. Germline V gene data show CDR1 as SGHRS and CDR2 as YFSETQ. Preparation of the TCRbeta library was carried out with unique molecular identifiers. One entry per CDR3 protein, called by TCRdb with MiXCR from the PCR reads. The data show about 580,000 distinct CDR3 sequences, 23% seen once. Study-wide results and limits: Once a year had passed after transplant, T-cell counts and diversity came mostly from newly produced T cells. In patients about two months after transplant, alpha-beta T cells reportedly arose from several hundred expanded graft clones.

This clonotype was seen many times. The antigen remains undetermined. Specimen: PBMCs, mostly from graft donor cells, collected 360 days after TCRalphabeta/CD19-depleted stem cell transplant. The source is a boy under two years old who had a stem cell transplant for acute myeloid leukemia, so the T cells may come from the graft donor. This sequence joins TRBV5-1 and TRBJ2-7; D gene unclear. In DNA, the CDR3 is TGCGCCAGCAGCTTGGGACCGGGCAACGAGCAGTACGTC. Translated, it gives CASSLGPGNEQYV.